The rows below give T cell receptor beta chains drawn from one sample of a study of blood T cell repertoires in COVID-19. Data came from immunoSEQ multiplex PCR; TCRdb stores just in-frame clones and leaves some out. The data hold 300,000 or so clones, with 90% observed a single time. Input material: PBMCs or T cells enriched from blood (not recorded which). These receptors were taken from a woman in her 30s who had recovered from COVID-19. Both conserved end residues are part of each CDR3. D genes are given only for firm matches. The size entry is marked missing in some rows and otherwise reads once, few, many or a size class.

size,V,length,J,D,DNA,CDR3
-,TRBV28,15,TRBJ2-7,TRBD1,TGTGCCAGCAGTTTCCTTGGACAGGGGGCGGACGAGCAGTACTTC,CASSFLGQGADEQYF
-,TRBV7-9,17,TRBJ2-6,-,TGTGCCAGCAGCCCGAAGGTCGGGGGCTCTGGGGCCAACGTCCTGACTTTC,CASSPKVGGSGANVLTF
once,TRBV10-2,14,TRBJ1-3,-,TGCGCCAGCAGTGAGTCGAGGGCTGGAAACACCATATATTTT,CASSESRAGNTIYF
-,TRBV7-8,12,TRBJ1-6,-,TGTGCCAGCAGCCCAGGGGACTCACCCCTCCACTTT,CASSPGDSPLHF
-,TRBV28,14,TRBJ1-1,-,TGTGCCAGCAGTTTCAGGGGCCGGAACACTGAAGCTTTCTTT,CASSFRGRNTEAFF
-,TRBV9,13,TRBJ2-5,-,TGTGCCAGCAGCGCCCGAGACCAAGAGACCCAGTACTTC,CASSARDQETQYF
-,TRBV2,15,TRBJ1-1,TRBD1,TGTGCCAGCACAACAACAGGGGTCATGAACACTGAAGCTTTCTTT,CASTTTGVMNTEAFF
-,TRBV27,14,TRBJ2-7,-,TGTGCCAGCAGTTTCATACAGACCTCCTACGAGCAGTACTTC,CASSFIQTSYEQYF
-,TRBV6-1,17,TRBJ2-1,TRBD2,TGTGCCAGCAGTGCAGATTTCGGACTAGCGGCTTACAATGAGCAGTTCTTC,CASSADFGLAAYNEQFF
-,TRBV19,13,TRBJ2-7,-,TGTGCCAGTAGTATAAGGGGTTGGAACGAGCAGTACTTC,CASSIRGWNEQYF
-,TRBV28,16,TRBJ2-2,-,TGTGCCAGCAGTTTCTATTGGGGAGACGCCCGTTGGGAGCTGTTTTTT,CASSFYWGDARWELFF
-,TRBV24-1,16,TRBJ2-1,TRBD2,TGTGCCACCAGTCAAACTAGCGGGGGTAGGGGGGATGAGCAGTTCTTC,CATSQTSGGRGDEQFF
-,TRBV28,19,TRBJ2-6,TRBD2,TGTGCCAGCAGTCCGATCCACTTAGCGGGAGGGACTGGGGCCAACGTCCTGACTTTC,CASSPIHLAGGTGANVLTF
-,TRBV6-5,13,TRBJ1-6,-,TGTGCCAGCAGTACAGAGTATAATTCACCCCTCCACTTT,CASSTEYNSPLHF
-,TRBV7-9,17,TRBJ2-7,TRBD2,TGTGCCAGCAGCCGTAGGCCTAAGACTAGCGGAGCTTACGAGCAGTACTTC,CASSRRPKTSGAYEQYF
once,TRBV5-1,16,TRBJ2-5,TRBD2,TGCGCCAGCAGCTTTAGGGGCGGGAGTTATCAAGAGACCCAGTACTTC,CASSFRGGSYQETQYF
-,TRBV5-1,17,TRBJ2-2,TRBD2,TGCGCCAGCAGCGGACTAGCGGGAGTGTCGAACACCGGGGAGCTGTTTTTT,CASSGLAGVSNTGELFF
few,TRBV29-1,10,TRBJ2-7,TRBD1,TGCAGCGTGGGGACAGAGAAGCAGTACTTC,CSVGTEKQYF
-,TRBV24-1,13,TRBJ1-4,-,TGTGCCACCACCTCGGACAAAAATGAAAAACTGTTTTTT,CATTSDKNEKLFF
once,TRBV28,14,TRBJ2-3,-,TGTGCCAGCAGTTTTCTTGGAGTCACAGATACGCAGTATTTT,CASSFLGVTDTQYF
-,TRBV28,16,TRBJ1-2,TRBD1,TGTGCCAGCAGCCCCCCCCGGACAGGGGTTTTATATGGCTACACCTTC,CASSPPRTGVLYGYTF
-,TRBV13,15,TRBJ1-1,-,TGTGCCAGCAGCTTAGGGGCCAGGGGAATCACTGAAGCTTTCTTT,CASSLGARGITEAFF
-,TRBV28,14,TRBJ2-1,TRBD2,TGTGCCAGCAGTTTTTTGACTAGCGGGAACAGTTTCTTCTTC,CASSFLTSGNSFFF
-,TRBV28,17,TRBJ1-5,-,TGTGCCAGCAGCCTAACTTCGACTTGGCCCCGAAATCAGCCCCAGCATTTT,CASSLTSTWPRNQPQHF
-,TRBV4-3,16,TRBJ2-2,-,TGCGCCAGCAGCCACCTCCAGTTGTTAGCCGGCGGGGAGCTGTTTTTT,CASSHLQLLAGGELFF
-,TRBV30,15,TRBJ2-3,TRBD1,TGTGCCTGGAGTGGGACAGGGGGCCTTACAGATACGCAGTATTTT,CAWSGTGGLTDTQYF
-,TRBV4-1,18,TRBJ1-5,TRBD1,TGCGCCAGCAGCCAAGACCCCTCGACAGGGAATAGCAATCAGCCCCAGCATTTT,CASSQDPSTGNSNQPQHF
-,TRBV19,14,TRBJ2-2,-,TGTGCCAGTAGTATATCAGGGAACACCGGGGAGCTGTTTTTT,CASSISGNTGELFF
-,TRBV2,15,TRBJ2-3,-,TGTGCCAGCGGGGCTGGCCCGGTTAGCACAGATACGCAGTATTTT,CASGAGPVSTDTQYF
-,TRBV9,16,TRBJ1-1,-,TGTGCCAGCAGCGTAGACGTGGGTTCAGGGAACACTGAAGCTTTCTTT,CASSVDVGSGNTEAFF
-,TRBV27,16,TRBJ1-6,-,TGTGCCAGCAGTTTCTTAGGGGCGCCAAATAATTCACCCCTCCACTTT,CASSFLGAPNNSPLHF
-,TRBV2,13,TRBJ1-5,-,TGTGCCAGCAGTTCGCCCGAGCCGTGGCCCCAGCATTTT,CASSSPEPWPQHF
-,TRBV19,12,TRBJ1-2,-,TGTGCCAGTAGTATAGGCGAGGGAGGCTACACCTTC,CASSIGEGGYTF
-,TRBV30,14,TRBJ1-3,-,TGTGCCTGGAGTGGCAGGGGAACTGGAAACACCATATATTTT,CAWSGRGTGNTIYF
-,TRBV7-2,15,TRBJ1-5,TRBD1,TGTGCCAGCAGCCTCGCGACGACAGGGCTTCAGCCCCAGCATTTT,CASSLATTGLQPQHF
-,TRBV24-1,14,TRBJ1-2,-,TGTGCCACCAGTGATTACACGGCGGGCTATGGCTACACCTTC,CATSDYTAGYGYTF
-,TRBV27,11,TRBJ2-3,-,TGTGCCAGCAGTTTATTAAATACGCAGTATTTT,CASSLLNTQYF
-,TRBV28,14,TRBJ2-3,-,TGTGCCACACAAGGAGGGTATAGCACAGATACGCAGTATTTT,CATQGGYSTDTQYF
-,TRBV19,15,TRBJ2-2,-,TGTGCCAGTAGTATAGAAGGCCTAGCTACCGGGGAGCTGTTTTTT,CASSIEGLATGELFF
-,TRBV11-2,11,TRBJ2-5,-,TGTGCCAGCAGCTCCCGAGAGACCCAGTACTTC,CASSSRETQYF
-,TRBV30,11,TRBJ1-2,-,TGTGCCTGGAACAGCAACTATGGCTACACCTTC,CAWNSNYGYTF
-,TRBV6-1,15,TRBJ1-1,TRBD1,TGTGCCAGCAGACCAAGACAGGGTATTGACACTGAAGCTTTCTTT,CASRPRQGIDTEAFF
-,TRBV27,18,TRBJ2-5,TRBD1,TGTGCCAGCAGTCGATCTTGGACAGGCCCATCCACTATGGAGACCCAGTACTTC,CASSRSWTGPSTMETQYF
-,TRBV7-9,15,TRBJ1-4,-,TGTGCCAGCAGCTCCCAGGTGGGCGGGTATGAAAAACTGTTTTTT,CASSSQVGGYEKLFF
-,TRBV12-2,15,TRBJ1-2,-,TGTGCAAGTCGCTTCCAGACAGATATTAACTATGGCTACACCTTC,CASRFQTDINYGYTF
-,TRBV7-2,15,TRBJ2-1,TRBD2,TGTGCCAGCAGAAGGACTAGCGGAGACTACAATGAGCAGTTCTTC,CASRRTSGDYNEQFF
-,TRBV19,13,TRBJ1-6,-,TGTGCCAGTAGTCGGCAGGTTAATTCACCCCTCCACTTT,CASSRQVNSPLHF
-,TRBV4-1,17,TRBJ1-1,-,TGCGCCAGCAGCCAAGCATGGCCGGGACATCAGAACACTGAAGCTTTCTTT,CASSQAWPGHQNTEAFF
-,TRBV11-2,17,TRBJ1-3,TRBD1,TGTGCCAGCAGCGCGCTACGCCAGACAGGGCGAGGAAACACCATATATTTT,CASSALRQTGRGNTIYF
-,TRBV7-3,15,TRBJ2-4,TRBD1,TGTGCCAGCAGCAATCGGACAGGGGGGTTAGACATTCAGTACTTC,CASSNRTGGLDIQYF
-,TRBV19,17,TRBJ1-1,TRBD1,TGTGCCAGTAGTATGATCGGGACAGGGATAACGAACACTGAAGCTTTCTTT,CASSMIGTGITNTEAFF
-,TRBV7-9,15,TRBJ1-2,TRBD1,TGTGCCAGCAGCTATGAAGGGGGCCCGAACTATGGCTACACCTTC,CASSYEGGPNYGYTF
-,TRBV7-2,16,TRBJ2-7,TRBD2,TGTGCCAGCAGCCTCGAAATTGGACTAGCGGGAGGCGAGCAGTACTTC,CASSLEIGLAGGEQYF
-,TRBV7-9,14,TRBJ2-1,TRBD1,TGTGCCAGCAGCTTAGGGACAGGGACCGATGAGCAGTTCTTC,CASSLGTGTDEQFF
-,TRBV5-1,14,TRBJ2-2,TRBD1,TGCGCCAGCAGTGGGACAGGGCGGACCGGGGAGCTGTTTTTT,CASSGTGRTGELFF
-,TRBV27,17,TRBJ2-1,TRBD2,TGTGCCAGCAGTTTATTGGTTGCGGGAGAGATCTACAATGAGCAGTTCTTC,CASSLLVAGEIYNEQFF
-,TRBV30,13,TRBJ1-2,-,TGTGCCTGGAGTAAGAATCAGGCCAATGGCTACACCTTC,CAWSKNQANGYTF
-,TRBV10-3,16,TRBJ1-1,-,TGTGCCATCAGTGAGTCAGGCCAAGGGGGACGGACTGAAGCTTTCTTT,CAISESGQGGRTEAFF